Here is one T cell receptor (beta chain) with its context. Its specificity is unknown. This sample is drawn from a study of cytomegalovirus exposure and HLA in healthy donors. Study-level findings and limits: That first-cohort TCR clusters tended to co-occur in the roughly 130 validation repertoires was found in a later analysis.

Data came from immunoSEQ multiplex PCR; TCRdb stores just in-frame clones and leaves some out. The sample includes roughly 95,000 clones, around 85% seen only once; the top ten take approximately 22%. The germline V gene encodes CDR1 SGHNT and CDR2 YYREEE (reference sequence). The CDR3 extends over 13 amino acids. The V and J ends lost 1 base and 5 bases respectively, with 10 bases between them. The TCR originated in a young man in good health and CMV-seropositive. Specimen: PBMCs. V gene TRBV5-4 combines with J gene TRBJ2-7; D gene unclear. In nucleotides, the CDR3 is TGTGCCAGCAGCTTGCAAACCCCTAACGAGCAGTACTTC. It specifies CASSLQTPNEQYF.